The T cell receptor (beta chain) described here comes from a study of CD8+ T cells in alopecia areata. Study overall: Patients received oral tofacitinib, 5 to 10 mg twice daily, for moderate-to-severe alopecia areata. Treated patients were scored for severity by percent of scalp affected. Study-level points and caveats: Amid tofacitinib therapy, many expanded lesional clones stayed present in scalp and blood.

This CDR3 is 15 amino acids long. In germline, CDR1 is MGHRA, CDR2 YSYEKL. Trimming removed 1 base at V and 1 base at J, with 7 bases between. Sequencing templates came from extracted RNA that was reverse transcribed into cDNA. TCRdb's table, derived via immunoSEQ multiplex PCR, lists solely in-frame clones and lacks some. The sample has 75,000 to 80,000 clones, around 60% seen once; the top ten hold around 22%. For this clone: Its antigen remains unknown.

Treatment noted: oral pan-JAK inhibitor, 5-10 mg twice daily. Lesional scalp punch biopsies and peripheral blood came from alopecia areata patients. Sequenced here: CD8+ T cells sorted from blood, sampled at week 24, from a patient treated with tofacitinib. This sequence joins TRBV4-1 and TRBJ1-4; D unresolved. This receptor was identified in a human donor with alopecia areata. CDR3 sequence reads: CASSQGALTNEKLFF. The CDR3 coding sequence is TGCGCCAGCAGCCAAGGGGCATTAACTAATGAAAAACTGTTTTTT.